A single sample gave rise to the 13 T cell receptor beta chains below, sequenced in a study of T-cell reconstitution after alpha-beta-depleted transplantation in children. Unique molecular identifiers were used to barcode this TCRbeta library. TCRdb redid the calling of the PCR reads with MiXCR, one entry per CDR3 protein. This table has around 380,000 distinct CDR3 sequences, roughly 10% appearing once. This material consisted of PBMCs from the stem cell graft donor, taken from the stem cell graft. The source is a human donor who donated a stem cell graft to a child with acute myeloid leukemia.

V is TRBV5-1 and J is TRBJ2-7; D not resolved. Germline V gives CDR1 SGHRS, CDR2 YFSETQ. The CDR3 covers 12 residues. V was shortened by 0 bases and J by 4 bases, with 5 bases between the two germline ends. This chain's CDR3 is CASSLDAYEQYF. DNA for the CDR3: TGCGCCAGCAGCTTGGACGCATACGAGCAGTACTTC. The complete variable domain, with remaining parts taken from reference TRBV5-1 and TRBJ2-7, reads KAGVTQTPRYLIKTRGQQVTLSCSPISGHRSVSWYQQTPGQGLQFLFEYFSETQRNKGNFPGRFSGRQFSNSRSEMNVSTLELGDSALYLCASSLDAYEQYFGPGTRLTVT.

CDR3 DNA sequence: TGCAGCGTTATAACGGCAGGGTACACCGGGGAGCTGTTTTTT. Its protein is CSVITAGYTGELFF. The genes are TRBV29-1 and TRBJ2-2; D possibly corresponds to TRBD1 (5 bases). This CDR3 has 14 amino acids. V was clipped by 5 bases and J by 3 bases, with 13 bases between them. The germline gives CDR1 SQVTM, CDR2 ANQGSEA.

The rearrangement joins TRBV14 to TRBJ2-4; D not resolved. Trimming shortened V by 0 bases and J by 4 bases, and 10 bases separated the two germline ends. CDR3 size: 15 residues. The germline V gene encodes CDR1 SGHDN and CDR2 FVKESK. The CDR3 DNA reads as TGTGCCAGCAGCCAAGATGGGTTAGGGAAAAACATTCAGTACTTC. Its protein is CASSQDGLGKNIQYF. Complete variable domain (other parts from reference TRBV14 and TRBJ2-4): EAGVTQFPSHSVIEKGQTVTLRCDPISGHDNLYWYRRVMGKEIKFLLHFVKESKQDESGMPNNRFLAERTGGTYSTLKVQPAELEDSGVYFCASSQDGLGKNIQYFGAGTRLSVL.

This clonotype showed up many times. V usage is TRBV9 and J usage is TRBJ2-7; TRBD2 aligns across 7 bases. Germline V gene lookup returns CDR1 SGDLS and CDR2 YYNGEE. This CDR3 comprises 15 residues. The V and J ends lost 0 bases and 2 bases, in that order; junction bases with no gene match: 5. CDR3 loop: CASSVEVGGTYEQYF. The CDR3 bases are TGTGCCAGCAGCGTAGAAGTGGGAGGGACCTACGAGCAGTACTTC.

This sequence joins TRBV7-2 and TRBJ2-5, with D hard to call. The germline gives CDR1 SGHTA, CDR2 FQGNSA. Trimming removed 0 bases from V and 1 base from J, with 12 bases in between. The CDR3 totals 16 residues. The CDR3 DNA follows: TGTGCCAGCAGCTTAGCGAGCCGAGGATTCCAAGAGACCCAGTACTTC. Its translation is CASSLASRGFQETQYF.

The V gene is TRBV6-1, the J gene TRBJ2-7; tentative D call: TRBD1 (7 bases). CDR1 and CDR2 from the germline V gene are MNHNS and SASEGT. V gave up 5 bases and J gave up 5 bases, with 16 bases separating them. This CDR3 contains 14 residues. CDR3 amino acids: CASSRQGGGNEQYF. In DNA form, the CDR3 reads TGTGCCAGCAGTCGACAGGGCGGCGGGAACGAGCAGTACTTC.

This chain's CDR3 is CASGDRFLYEQYF. In DNA, the CDR3 is TGTGCCAGCGGGGACAGGTTTCTTTACGAGCAGTACTTC. The rearrangement joins TRBV12-3 or TRBV12-4 to TRBJ2-7; 8 bases align to TRBD1. J was trimmed by 4 bases and V by 8 bases; bases with no gene match: 7. The length of the CDR3 is 13 residues.

This clonotype showed up just a few times. This chain connects TRBV29-1 to TRBJ2-7, with 10 nucleotides matching TRBD1. The CDR3 sequence is 14 residues long. V shed 4 bases, J shed 5 bases, and the junction held 8 bases outside the gene matches. In germline, CDR1 is SQVTM, CDR2 ANQGSEA. The CDR3 sequence is CSVGPGQGPDEQYF. The CDR3 DNA follows: TGCAGCGTTGGCCCGGGACAGGGGCCCGACGAGCAGTACTTC.

This clonotype was recorded once. The rearrangement joins TRBV7-3 to TRBJ2-1; TRBD1 matches at 8 bases. V gave up 3 bases and J gave up 0 bases; unmatched junction bases: 1. CDR3 size: 15 residues. Germline V gives CDR1 SGHTA, CDR2 FQGTGA. CDR3 coding DNA: TGTGCCAGCAGCTTCGGACAGGGCTCCTACAATGAGCAGTTCTTC. Translating it yields CASSFGQGSYNEQFF. The full variable domain, with the rest looked up from reference TRBV7-3 and TRBJ2-1, is GAGVSQTPSNKVTEKGKYVELRCDPISGHTALYWYRQSLGQGPEFLIYFQGTGAADDSGLPNDRFFAVRPEGSVSTLKIQRTERGDSAVYLCASSFGQGSYNEQFFGPGTRLTVL.

The chain carries TRBV5-1 and TRBJ2-3, with 14 bases matching TRBD2. The germline CDR1 and CDR2 sequences are SGHRS and YFSETQ. V lost 0 bases and J lost 5; bases outside the gene matches: 2. The CDR3 is 16 residues long. The CDR3 is CASSLGLAGGQDTQYF. CDR3 DNA sequence: TGCGCCAGCAGCTTGGGACTAGCGGGGGGGCAAGATACGCAGTATTTT. Full variable domain (rest looked up from reference TRBV5-1 and TRBJ2-3): KAGVTQTPRYLIKTRGQQVTLSCSPISGHRSVSWYQQTPGQGLQFLFEYFSETQRNKGNFPGRFSGRQFSNSRSEMNVSTLELGDSALYLCASSLGLAGGQDTQYFGPGTRLTVL.

This chain joins TRBV10-3 and TRBJ1-1; 7 nucleotides agree with TRBD1. This CDR3 has 14 amino acids. Germline trimming cut 4 bases from V and 6 bases from J; bases unmatched to any gene: 8. The germline V gene has CDR1 ENHRY and CDR2 SYGVKD. DNA for the CDR3: TGTGCCATCAGTGTTGGGCAGGGGGTCTCTGAAGCTTTCTTT. This gives the protein CAISVGQGVSEAFF.

Written as DNA, the CDR3 is TGCGCCAGCAGCTTGGCCGGGACTACCGGGGAGACCCAGTACTTC. As protein: CASSLAGTTGETQYF. The V gene is TRBV5-1, the J gene TRBJ2-5, with TRBD2 identical over 7 bases. Trimming at V came to 0 bases and at J to 5 bases, leaving 7 bases not matched to a gene. The CDR3 runs to 15 residues. Germline lookup yields CDR1 SGHRS and CDR2 YFSETQ.

This chain uses TRBV14 with TRBJ2-7; possibly TRBD2 for D (6 bases). The CDR3 has 14 amino acids. Germline loops: CDR1 SGHDN, CDR2 FVKESK. Trimming removed 1 base from V and 2 bases from J, with 9 bases in between. CDR3 sequence (DNA): TGTGCCAGCAGCCAAGGGACGGGAGCCTACGAGCAGTACGTC. This codes for CASSQGTGAYEQYV.